This T cell receptor beta chain is drawn from a study of blood T cell repertoires in COVID-19. The wider study: Researchers got acute and convalescent COVID-19 samples from the United States, Italy and Spain. The analysed material was cDNA or gDNA that came from T cells, B-cell-depleted T cells, or PBMCs.

Per the study methods: Estimates of nucleated cell counts were drawn from the amplification of reference gene primers. Assay used: immunoSEQ multiplex PCR; TCRdb lists only in-frame clones, some missing. V and J calls plus clone size are reproduced from that table; the DNA served to infer D and trimming. This table holds approximately 30,000 clones, about 90% found once. The specimen was peripheral blood. The source of this sequence is a woman in her forties with active or convalescent COVID-19.

CDR3 sequence: CASSRGTGTGDTQYF. CDR3 coding DNA: TGTGCCAGCAGTAGGGGGACAGGGACTGGCGATACGCAGTATTTT. This chain connects TRBV2 to TRBJ2-3; 9 positions match TRBD1. The germline V gene encodes CDR1 SNHLY and CDR2 FYNNEI. CDR3 length: 15 residues. V was pared by 5 bases and J by 6 bases, with 9 bases of the junction left unmatched. Drawing the rest from reference TRBV2 and TRBJ2-3, the complete variable domain is EPEVTQTPSHQVTQMGQEVILRCVPISNHLYFYWYRQILGQKVEFLVSFYNNEISEKSEIFDDQFSVERPDGSNFTLKIRSTKLEDSAMYFCASSRGTGTGDTQYFGPGTRLTVL.